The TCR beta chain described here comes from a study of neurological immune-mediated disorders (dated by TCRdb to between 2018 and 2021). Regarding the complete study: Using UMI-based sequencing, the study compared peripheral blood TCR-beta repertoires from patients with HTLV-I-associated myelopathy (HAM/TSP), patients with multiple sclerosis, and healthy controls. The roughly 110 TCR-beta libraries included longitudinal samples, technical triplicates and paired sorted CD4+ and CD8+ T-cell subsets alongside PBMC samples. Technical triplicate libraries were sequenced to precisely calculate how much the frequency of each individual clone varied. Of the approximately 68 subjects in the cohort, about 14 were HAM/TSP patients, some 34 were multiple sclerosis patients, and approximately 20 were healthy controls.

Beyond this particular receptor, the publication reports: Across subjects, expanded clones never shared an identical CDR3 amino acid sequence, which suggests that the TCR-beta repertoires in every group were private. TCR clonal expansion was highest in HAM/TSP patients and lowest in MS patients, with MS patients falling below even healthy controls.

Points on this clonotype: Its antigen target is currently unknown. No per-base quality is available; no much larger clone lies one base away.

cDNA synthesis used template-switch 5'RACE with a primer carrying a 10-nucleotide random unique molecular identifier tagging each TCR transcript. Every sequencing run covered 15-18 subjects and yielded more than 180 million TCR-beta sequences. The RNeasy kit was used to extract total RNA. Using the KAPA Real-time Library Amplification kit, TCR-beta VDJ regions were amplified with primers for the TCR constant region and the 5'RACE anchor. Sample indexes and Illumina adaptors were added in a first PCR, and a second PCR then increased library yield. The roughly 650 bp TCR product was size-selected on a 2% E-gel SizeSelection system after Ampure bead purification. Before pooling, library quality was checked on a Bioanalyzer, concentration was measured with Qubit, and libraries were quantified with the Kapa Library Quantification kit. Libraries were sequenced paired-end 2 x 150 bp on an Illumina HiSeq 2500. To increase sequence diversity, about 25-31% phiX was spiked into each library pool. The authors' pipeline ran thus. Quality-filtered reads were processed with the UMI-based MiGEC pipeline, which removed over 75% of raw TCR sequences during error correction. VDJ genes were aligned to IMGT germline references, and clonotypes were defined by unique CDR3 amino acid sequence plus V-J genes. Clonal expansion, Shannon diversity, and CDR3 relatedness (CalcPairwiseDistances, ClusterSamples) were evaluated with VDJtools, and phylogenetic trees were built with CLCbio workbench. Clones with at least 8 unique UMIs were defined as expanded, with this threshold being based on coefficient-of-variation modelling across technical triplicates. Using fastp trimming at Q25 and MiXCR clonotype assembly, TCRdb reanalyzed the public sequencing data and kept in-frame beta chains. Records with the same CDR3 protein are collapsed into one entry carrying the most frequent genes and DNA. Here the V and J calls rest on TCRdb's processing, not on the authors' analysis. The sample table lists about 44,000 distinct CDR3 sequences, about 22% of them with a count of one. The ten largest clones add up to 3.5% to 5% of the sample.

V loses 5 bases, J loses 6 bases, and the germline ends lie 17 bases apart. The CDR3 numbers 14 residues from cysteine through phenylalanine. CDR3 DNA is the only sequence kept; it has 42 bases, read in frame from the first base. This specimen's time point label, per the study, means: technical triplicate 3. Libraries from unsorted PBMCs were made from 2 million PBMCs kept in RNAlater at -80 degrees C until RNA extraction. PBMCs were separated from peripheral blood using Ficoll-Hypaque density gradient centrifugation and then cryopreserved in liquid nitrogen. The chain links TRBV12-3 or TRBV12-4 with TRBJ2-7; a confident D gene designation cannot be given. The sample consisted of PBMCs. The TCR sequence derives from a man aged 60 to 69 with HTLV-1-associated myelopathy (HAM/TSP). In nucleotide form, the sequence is TGTGCCAGCAGTCCCCACAGTGGGCTCAGCGAGCAGTACTTC. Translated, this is CASSPHSGLSEQYF.